The 20 T cell receptor beta chains below all came from one sample that was sequenced in a study of T-cell memory formation after mild COVID-19. Each CDR3 protein gets one entry after TCRdb re-called the 5' RACE reads with MiXCR. The repertoire consists of about 190,000 distinct CDR3 sequences, with around 20% occurring once and the leading ten covering roughly 2.4%. Sequenced: PBMCs or a T cell subset sorted from them (not recorded which). The receptors stem from an adult woman who had mild COVID-19 (a few samples of this study predate the infection). Cell type and time point are not known.

With respect to this clonotype: One junction end disagrees with the germline gene, perhaps due to a read error. The chain combines TRBV12-3 or TRBV12-4 with TRBJ1-5; D gene unclear. This CDR3 region has 12 residues. The CDR3 DNA is TGTGACAGCCGCAGAGGGATGGAGCCCCAGCATTTT. Translating it yields CDSRRGMEPQHF.

The rearrangement links TRBV7-7 to TRBJ2-5, with 8 bases aligning to TRBD2. After removal of 5 bases from V and 9 bases from J, the junction contained 8 bases not matched to a gene. Germline CDR1 is SSHAT and CDR2 is FNYEAQ (reference sequence). The CDR3 runs 13 residues. As DNA, the CDR3 is TGTGCCAGCAGCACCACGGGGGGGACGGCCCAGTACTTC. Protein sequence: CASSTTGGTAQYF.

The V gene is TRBV4-2, the J gene TRBJ2-7, with 12 bases matching TRBD2. CDR3 length: 16 residues. CDR1 and CDR2 from the germline V gene are LGHNA and YNFKEQ. With V trimmed by 1 base and J by 5 bases, 6 bases remained unmatched. The CDR3 is CASSQAPGLAGNEQYF. Here the CDR3 DNA reads TGTGCCAGCAGCCAAGCTCCGGGACTAGCGGGCAACGAGCAGTACTTC.

The chain is built from TRBV6-5 and TRBJ1-1; possibly TRBD1 for D (5 bases). V was cut by 8 bases and J by 0 bases, with 13 bases left in between. CDR1 is MNHEY and CDR2 is SVGAGI in the germline V gene. This CDR3 spans 14 amino acids. The CDR3 nucleotides are TGTGCCAGCTGGGAAGGGGAAATGAACACTGAAGCTTTCTTT. Protein sequence: CASWEGEMNTEAFF.

This chain joins TRBV20-1 and TRBJ1-2; 9 nucleotides align to TRBD1. CDR3 length: 14 residues. Germline-derived CDR1 and CDR2 are DFQATT and SNEGSKA (reference sequence). V was pared by 1 base and J by 6 bases, with 6 bases of the junction left unmatched. CDR3 DNA: TGCAGTGCTAGAGGGGACAGGGTTTATGATGGCTACACCTTC. It encodes CSARGDRVYDGYTF.

This clonotype was seen a handful of times. The chain couples TRBV27 to TRBJ2-3, with 8 bases fitting TRBD1. This CDR3 has 15 residues. V lost 6 bases, J lost 5 bases, and 10 bases stayed unmatched. Germline V CDR1 and CDR2: MNHEY, SMNVEV (reference sequence). The chain's CDR3 is CASSLGRGRRDTQYF. CDR3 in DNA: TGTGCCAGCAGCCTCGGCAGGGGGCGACGAGATACGCAGTATTTT.

There are many counts of this clonotype. This sequence joins TRBV5-1 and TRBJ1-2; maybe TRBD1 (5 bases). V dropped 5 bases and J dropped 8 bases, with 16 bases sitting between them. Germline CDR1 reads SGHRS; CDR2 reads YFSETQ. The length of the CDR3 is 13 residues. CDR3 sequence: CASSPFGDGGYTF. The CDR3 DNA follows: TGCGCCAGCAGTCCCTTCGGGGACGGAGGCTACACCTTC.

This clonotype came up a few times. V gene TRBV24-1 combines with J gene TRBJ2-1, with 8 bases identical to TRBD1. The CDR3 length is 14 residues. Germline V CDR1 and CDR2: KGHDR, SFDVKD. Trimming removed 5 bases from V and 9 bases from J; junction bases left unmatched: 8. CDR3 region: CATSAATGASEQFF. Written as DNA, the CDR3 is TGTGCCACCAGTGCCGCGACAGGGGCGAGTGAGCAGTTCTTC.

The chain has TRBV7-3 and TRBJ2-2; TRBD2 aligns across 8 bases. V gave up 1 base and J gave up 5 bases; unmatched junction bases: 9. The V gene's germline CDR1 is SGHTA and CDR2 FQGTGA. CDR3 length equals 17 residues. CDR3 bases: TGTGCCAGCAGCTTAAGCCCTAGCGGGTGGGGGACCGGGGAGCTGTTTTTT. Translating it yields CASSLSPSGWGTGELFF.

The rearrangement links TRBV7-2 to TRBJ1-1; 9 positions agree with TRBD1. The length of the CDR3 is 15 residues. Germline V gene lookup returns CDR1 SGHTA and CDR2 FQGNSA. Trimming took 5 bases from V and 5 from J; bases not matched to a gene: 9. The CDR3 DNA reads as TGTGCCAGCAGCCAGATACAGGGGGCGCGGACTGAAGCTTTCTTT. As protein: CASSQIQGARTEAFF.

This clonotype was recorded at least ten times. The rearrangement links TRBV5-1 to TRBJ2-7, with D hard to call. There are 14 residues in the CDR3. Trimming left V 0 bases short and J 2 bases short, with 9 bases between. The germline gives CDR1 SGHRS, CDR2 YFSETQ. The CDR3 region is CASSLGAGAYEQYF. The CDR3 region has the DNA TGCGCCAGCAGCTTGGGTGCAGGAGCCTACGAGCAGTACTTC.

This clonotype showed up many times. V is TRBV7-2 and J is TRBJ1-2; D remains ambiguous. This CDR3 has 13 amino acids. Trimming stripped 5 bases from V and 8 bases from J, with 15 bases between. CDR1 is SGHTA, CDR2 FQGNSA, per germline. The CDR3 is CASSPGRVGGYTF. The CDR3 DNA reads TGTGCCAGCAGCCCTGGGAGGGTGGGCGGCTACACCTTC.

This chain uses TRBV9 with TRBJ1-6; D might be TRBD1 (6 bases). V lost 0 bases and J 11 bases, leaving 15 bases between the germline ends. Germline V gives CDR1 SGDLS, CDR2 YYNGEE. The CDR3 length is 15 residues. The DNA for the CDR3 is TGTGCCAGCAGCGTAGTAGGGGGGTCTTGGGCACCCCTCCACTTT. Protein: CASSVVGGSWAPLHF.

The chain combines TRBV7-9 with TRBJ2-3; D is unclear. The CDR3 length is 13 residues. Trimming removed 5 bases at V and 6 bases at J, with 12 bases between. Germline lookup yields CDR1 SEHNR and CDR2 FQNEAQ (reference sequence). The CDR3 loop is CASSPTVVDTQYF. CDR3 coding DNA: TGTGCCAGCAGCCCCACTGTCGTGGATACGCAGTATTTT. Variable domain in full (rest from reference TRBV7-9 and TRBJ2-3): DTGVSQNPRHKITKRGQNVTFRCDPISEHNRLYWYRQTLGQGPEFLTYFQNEAQLEKSRLLSDRFSAERPKGSFSTLEIQRTEQGDSAMYLCASSPTVVDTQYFGPGTRLTVL.

This clonotype has at least ten counts. This chain uses TRBV5-5 with TRBJ2-7, with 8 nucleotides matching TRBD1. V lost 4 bases, J lost 2 bases, and 11 bases stayed unmatched. Germline assignment: CDR1 SGHKS and CDR2 YYEKEE (reference sequence). The CDR3 is 16 residues long. In DNA, the CDR3 is TGTGCCAGCAGCCCTAGACAGGGGACATCGACCTACGAGCAGTACTTC. This codes for CASSPRQGTSTYEQYF.

This clonotype has a handful of counts. The chain has TRBV25-1 and TRBJ1-2; D unclear. The CDR3 covers 14 residues. Germline V gene sequence: CDR1 MGHDK, CDR2 SYGVNS. V was clipped by 3 bases and J by 8 bases, with 16 bases between them. For the CDR3, the DNA is TGTGCCAGCAGTGATTGGATAGCTTCGGGGGGCTACACCTTC. This codes for CASSDWIASGGYTF.

V is TRBV6-5 and J is TRBJ1-6, with D tentatively TRBD1 (5 bases). Trimming stripped 6 bases from V and 10 bases from J, with 19 bases between. The CDR3 length is 15 residues. Germline V lookup: CDR1 MNHEY, CDR2 SVGAGI. CDR3 in DNA: TGTGCCAGCAGGAGAGACAGATCCCCTAAGTCACCCCTCCACTTT. This codes for CASRRDRSPKSPLHF.

This clonotype was counted only a few times. V usage is TRBV7-2 and J usage is TRBJ1-1; 8 bases fit TRBD1. The CDR3 runs 13 residues. CDR1 is SGHTA, CDR2 FQGNSA, per germline. V lost 5 bases to trimming and J lost 9 bases; unmatched junction nucleotides: 8. The CDR3 reads CASSVGGQAQAFF. DNA of the CDR3: TGTGCCAGCAGCGTCGGGGGACAGGCACAAGCTTTCTTT.

The chain combines TRBV6-5 with TRBJ1-2; tentatively, D is TRBD1 (5 bases). V was clipped by 3 bases and J by 5 bases, with 13 bases between them. The CDR3 runs to 14 residues. Germline lookup yields CDR1 MNHEY and CDR2 SVGAGI. CDR3 nucleotide sequence: TGTGCCAGCAGTTATGACCGTGGGACTTATGGCTACACCTTC. Protein sequence: CASSYDRGTYGYTF.

J is TRBJ2-1 and V is TRBV18, with TRBD2 identical over 10 bases. The J segment lost 8 bases and the V segment lost 1 base, leaving 5 bases of the junction unmatched. Germline CDR1 KGHSH, CDR2 LQKENI. This CDR3 has 15 amino acids. The DNA of the CDR3 is TGTGCCAGCTCACCACTAGCGGGAGGTACCGATGAGCAGTTCTTC. Translated: CASSPLAGGTDEQFF.